The 16 T cell receptor beta chains in this list originate from one sample, sequenced in a study of identical twins. One entry per CDR3 protein, called by TCRdb with MiXCR from the 5' RACE reads. The repertoire holds approximately 600,000 distinct CDR3 sequences, with approximately 10% as singletons. These data also featured in a second study, about yellow fever vaccine responses in identical twins.

The sequencing input was PBMCs. These receptors were collected from a woman aged 18-29 years in good health.

This chain links TRBV12-3 or TRBV12-4 with TRBJ2-7, with 13 bases lining up with TRBD2. The CDR3 loop spans 15 amino acids. The V gene end was trimmed by 6 bases and the J gene end by 5 bases; junction bases not matched to a gene: 7. As DNA, the CDR3 is TGTGCCAGCAGCCGTCGGACTAGCGGGGGTCACGAGCAGTACTTC. As protein: CASSRRTSGGHEQYF.

This clonotype was recorded many times. The genes are TRBV7-2 and TRBJ2-7, with TRBD2 matching 7 bases. Unmatched junction bases numbered 6, after V lost 5 bases and J lost 2 bases. CDR1 is SGHTA and CDR2 is FQGNSA in the germline V gene. This CDR3 is built from 14 residues. CDR3 DNA sequence: TGTGCCAGCAGCCTCGAGCGGGGAGCCTACGAGCAGTACTTC. This codes for CASSLERGAYEQYF.

This clonotype was detected ten times or more. This rearrangement joins TRBV6-5 to TRBJ2-7; TRBD1 aligns across 9 bases. V lost 0 bases to trimming and J lost 8 bases; unmatched junction nucleotides: 11. This CDR3 is built from 16 residues. Germline CDR1 is MNHEY and CDR2 is SVGAGI. The CDR3 is CASSYSTGTGPQKQYF. DNA for the CDR3: TGTGCCAGCAGTTACTCCACGGGGACAGGGCCCCAGAAGCAGTACTTC.

The J gene is TRBJ1-1, the V gene TRBV19; D might be TRBD1 (5 bases). The V end lost 8 bases, the J end lost 1 base, and 20 bases lay between the germline ends. CDR1 and CDR2 (germline): LNHDA, SQIVND (reference sequence). CDR3 length equals 16 residues. CDR3 sequence: CASAKTEKTPNTEAFF. DNA of the CDR3: TGTGCCAGTGCGAAGACAGAAAAAACGCCGAACACTGAAGCTTTCTTT.

This clonotype was recorded a few times. This sequence joins TRBV29-1 and TRBJ2-7; TRBD2 is a possible D gene (5 bases). CDR3 length: 13 residues. Looked up from germline, CDR1 is SQVTM and CDR2 is ANQGSEA. V lost 3 bases to trimming and J lost 2 bases, with 11 bases between them. CDR3 residues: CSVEGRLPYEQYF. In DNA form, the CDR3 reads TGCAGCGTTGAGGGTAGACTACCCTACGAGCAGTACTTC.

This clonotype came up a few times. The chain is built from TRBV10-3 and TRBJ1-5; 9 bases are shared with TRBD1. The ends lost 2 bases at V and 4 bases at J; junction bases unmatched: 3. CDR1 is ENHRY and CDR2 is SYGVKD in the germline V gene. The CDR3 length is 15 residues. The CDR3 loop reads CAISEGGTGNQPQHF. The DNA for the CDR3 is TGTGCCATCAGTGAGGGGGGGACAGGGAATCAGCCCCAGCATTTT.

This rearrangement joins TRBV4-1 to TRBJ1-5, with D uncertain. V was pared by 0 bases and J by 3 bases, with 15 bases between. The CDR3 has 17 residues. Germline lookup yields CDR1 MGHRA and CDR2 YSYEKL. The CDR3 spells CASSQERAELNNQPQHF. In nucleotides, the CDR3 is TGCGCCAGCAGCCAAGAACGGGCAGAACTAAACAATCAGCCCCAGCATTTT.

This clonotype has more than one count but fewer than ten. CDR3 DNA: TGTGCCAGCATAACGGAGGCAATTAATTCACCCCTCCACTTT. The encoded protein is CASITEAINSPLHF. The rearrangement uses TRBV2 and TRBJ1-6; no reliable D call. V lost 7 bases and J lost 6, with 13 bases in between. CDR1 and CDR2 (germline): SNHLY, FYNNEI. There are 14 residues in the CDR3.

On this clonotype: A much larger clone is a single base away; this may be a read error. As DNA, the CDR3 is TGTGCCAGCAGACTTCGGGACAGCTCCTACGAGCAGTACTTC. Amino acids: CASRLRDSSYEQYF. The chain links TRBV6-1 to TRBJ2-7; 7 bases are shared with TRBD1. V lost 6 bases to trimming and J lost 0 bases; unmatched junction nucleotides: 5. The length of the CDR3 is 14 residues. Germline loops: CDR1 MNHNS, CDR2 SASEGT.

This clonotype was counted ten times or more. This rearrangement joins TRBV5-1 to TRBJ1-6; 9 nucleotides align to TRBD1. Per the germline V gene, CDR1 is SGHRS and CDR2 is YFSETQ. The ends lost 1 base at V and 8 bases at J; junction bases unmatched: 7. The CDR3 has 16 amino acids. The CDR3 spells CASSLHSGQGYSPLHF. The CDR3 DNA follows: TGCGCCAGCAGCTTGCATTCGGGACAGGGTTATTCACCCCTCCACTTT.

This clonotype was observed at least ten times. This chain connects TRBV20-1 to TRBJ2-5; 10 nucleotides agree with TRBD2. Germline V CDR1 and CDR2: DFQATT, SNEGSKA (reference sequence). CDR3 length equals 17 residues. The trim removed 1 base at V and 4 bases at J, leaving 12 bases unmatched. CDR3 sequence reads: CSARGSRSGRAGETQYF. DNA of the CDR3: TGCAGTGCTAGAGGGAGTCGGAGCGGGAGGGCCGGAGAGACCCAGTACTTC.

The V gene is TRBV29-1, the J gene TRBJ2-5; tentative D call: TRBD1 (5 bases). Deletions cut 0 bases from V and 5 bases from J, with 7 bases between. CDR1 is SQVTM, CDR2 ANQGSEA, per germline. CDR3 length: 12 residues. The CDR3 sequence: CSVEEGAETQYF. CDR3 coding DNA: TGCAGCGTTGAAGAAGGGGCGGAGACCCAGTACTTC.

This clonotype was observed a handful of times. V is TRBV4-3 and J is TRBJ2-1; 12 bases map to TRBD2. Per germline, CDR1 LGHNA and CDR2 YSLEER. This CDR3 is 18 amino acids long. The trim removed 0 bases at V and 3 bases at J, leaving 6 bases unmatched. CDR3 sequence (DNA): TGCGCCAGCAGCCAAGAACCGCGGACTAGCGGGATCTACAATGAGCAGTTCTTC. Its protein product is CASSQEPRTSGIYNEQFF.

This clonotype has just a few counts. The J gene is TRBJ2-1, the V gene TRBV11-2, with D maybe TRBD2 (6 bases). V lost 4 bases, J lost 5 bases, and 24 bases lay in between. Germline loops: CDR1 SGHAT, CDR2 FQNNGV. The length of the CDR3 is 18 residues. As DNA, the CDR3 is TGTGCCAGCAGCTCCCGGTTCGGCGGGAAGTTTTACCACAATGAGCAGTTCTTC. Encoded protein: CASSSRFGGKFYHNEQFF. Based on the CDR3 plus reference TRBV11-2 and TRBJ2-1, the full variable domain is EAGVAQSPRYKIIEKRQSVAFWCNPISGHATLYWYQQILGQGPKLLIQFQNNGVVDDSQLPKDRFSAERLKGVDSTLKIQPAKLEDSAVYLCASSSRFGGKFYHNEQFFGPGTRLTVL.

This clonotype was counted only a few times. The chain carries TRBV29-1 and TRBJ2-5; the D is unclear. The V and J ends lost 4 bases and 0 bases respectively, with 18 bases between them. In germline, CDR1 is SQVTM, CDR2 ANQGSEA. The CDR3 covers 16 residues. The CDR3 nucleotides read TGCAGCGTTGGGTTGGGCACTACCATCTACCAAGAGACCCAGTACTTC. Amino acid sequence: CSVGLGTTIYQETQYF.

This clonotype came up a few times. This chain links TRBV20-1 with TRBJ2-7; D gene uncertain. Trimming took 4 bases from V and 4 from J, leaving 11 bases between them. Germline CDR1 is DFQATT and CDR2 is SNEGSKA (reference sequence). This CDR3 has 12 amino acids. CDR3 sequence: CSANHASYEQYF. For the CDR3, the DNA is TGCAGTGCTAACCACGCGTCTTACGAGCAGTACTTC.